The entry that follows covers one T cell receptor beta chain sequence. The record originates from a study of blood T cell repertoires in COVID-19. V lost 7 bases and J 0 bases, leaving 13 bases between the germline ends. CDR3 length: 14 residues. CDR1 and CDR2 (germline): MDHEN, SYDVKM. Generated by immunoSEQ multiplex PCR, the TCRdb table keeps only in-frame clones and is missing some. This sample has about 160,000 clones, with 85% found just once. The TCR sequence derives from a woman in her fifties or sixties with COVID-19, enrolled during active disease. The sample taken for sequencing was peripheral blood. The V gene is TRBV28, the J gene TRBJ2-7; D perhaps matches TRBD2 (5 bases). This chain's CDR3 is CASTLGGTSYEQYF. For the CDR3, the DNA is TGTGCCAGCACCCTAGGAGGAACCTCCTACGAGCAGTACTTC.